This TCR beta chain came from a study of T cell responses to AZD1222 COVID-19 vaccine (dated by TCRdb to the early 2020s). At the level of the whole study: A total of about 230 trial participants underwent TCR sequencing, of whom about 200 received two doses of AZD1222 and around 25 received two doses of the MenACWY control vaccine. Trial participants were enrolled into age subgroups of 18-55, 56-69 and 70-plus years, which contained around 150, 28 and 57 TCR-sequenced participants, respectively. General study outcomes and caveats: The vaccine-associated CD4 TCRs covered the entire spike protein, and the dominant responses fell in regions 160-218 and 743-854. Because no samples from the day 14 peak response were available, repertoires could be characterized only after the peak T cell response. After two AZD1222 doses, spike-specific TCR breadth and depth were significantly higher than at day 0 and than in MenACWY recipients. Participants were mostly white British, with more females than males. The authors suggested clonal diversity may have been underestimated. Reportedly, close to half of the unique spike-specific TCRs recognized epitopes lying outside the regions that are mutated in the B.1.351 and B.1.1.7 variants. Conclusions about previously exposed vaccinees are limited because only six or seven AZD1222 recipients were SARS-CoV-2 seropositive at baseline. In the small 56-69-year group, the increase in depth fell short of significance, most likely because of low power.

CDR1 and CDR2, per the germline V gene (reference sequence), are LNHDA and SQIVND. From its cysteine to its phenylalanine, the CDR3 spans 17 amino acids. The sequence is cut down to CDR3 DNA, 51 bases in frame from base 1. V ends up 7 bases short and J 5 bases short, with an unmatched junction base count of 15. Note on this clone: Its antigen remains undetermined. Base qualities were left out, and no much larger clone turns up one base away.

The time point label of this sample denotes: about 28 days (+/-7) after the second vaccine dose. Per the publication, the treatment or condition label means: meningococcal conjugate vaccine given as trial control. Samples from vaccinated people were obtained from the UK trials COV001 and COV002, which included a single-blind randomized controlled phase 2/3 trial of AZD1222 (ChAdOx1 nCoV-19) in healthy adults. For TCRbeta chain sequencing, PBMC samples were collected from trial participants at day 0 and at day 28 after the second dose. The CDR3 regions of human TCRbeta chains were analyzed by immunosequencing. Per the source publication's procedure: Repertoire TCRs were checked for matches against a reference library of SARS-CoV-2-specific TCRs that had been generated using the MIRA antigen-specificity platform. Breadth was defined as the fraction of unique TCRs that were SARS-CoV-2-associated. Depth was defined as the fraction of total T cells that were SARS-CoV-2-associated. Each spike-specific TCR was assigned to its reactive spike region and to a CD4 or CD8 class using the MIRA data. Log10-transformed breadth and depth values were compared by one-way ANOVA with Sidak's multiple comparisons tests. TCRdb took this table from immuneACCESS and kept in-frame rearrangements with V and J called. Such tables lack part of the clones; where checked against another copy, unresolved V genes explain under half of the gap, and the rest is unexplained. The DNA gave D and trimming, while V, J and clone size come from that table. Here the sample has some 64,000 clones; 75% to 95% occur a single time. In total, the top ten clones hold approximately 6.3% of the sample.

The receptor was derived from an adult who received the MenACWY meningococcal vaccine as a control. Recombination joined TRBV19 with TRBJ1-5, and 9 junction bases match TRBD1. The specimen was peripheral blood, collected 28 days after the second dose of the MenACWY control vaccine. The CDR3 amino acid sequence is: CASNSRDRVGKDQPQHF. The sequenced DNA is TGTGCCAGTAATTCCCGGGACAGGGTGGGGAAGGATCAGCCCCAGCATTTT.